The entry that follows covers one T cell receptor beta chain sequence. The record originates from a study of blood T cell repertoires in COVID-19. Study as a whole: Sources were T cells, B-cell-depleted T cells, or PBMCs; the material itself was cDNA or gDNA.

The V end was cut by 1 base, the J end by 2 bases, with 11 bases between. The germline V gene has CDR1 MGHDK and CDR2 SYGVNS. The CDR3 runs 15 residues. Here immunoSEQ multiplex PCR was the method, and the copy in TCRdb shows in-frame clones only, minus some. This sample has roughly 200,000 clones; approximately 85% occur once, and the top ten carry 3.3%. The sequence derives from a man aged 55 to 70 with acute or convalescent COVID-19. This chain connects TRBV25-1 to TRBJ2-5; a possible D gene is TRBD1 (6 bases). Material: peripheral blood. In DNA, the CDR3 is TGTGCCAGCAGTGAATTAGGGACAAATCAAGAGACCCAGTACTTC. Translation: CASSELGTNQETQYF.